A selection of T cell receptor beta chains follows, all from one sample in a study of T cells after yellow fever vaccination. TCRdb recomputed calls from the 5' RACE reads with MiXCR, one row per CDR3 protein. Of a few hundred thousand distinct CDR3 sequences in the sample, under 9% were seen once. Here the sequenced sample was CD4+ T cells sorted from PBMCs, taken 5 days after the yellow fever booster vaccination. These receptors all stem from a man aged 18 to 30 who received the YFV17D yellow fever vaccine. Each CDR3 is given with its conserved first and last residue. Each record gives: D gene, J gene, clone size, V gene, CDR3 DNA, CDR3 protein. The D gene is left open where the match is weak. Size is omitted from some rows. Given values are once, few, many or a class for expanded clones.

TRBD2 | TRBJ2-5 | . | TRBV12-3/TRBV12-4 | TGTGCCAGCAGCCCGTACCGGGGGGGGACCCAGTACTTC | CASSPYRGGTQYF
TRBD2 | TRBJ2-5 | few | TRBV12-3/TRBV12-4 | TGTGCCAGCAGTTTCGGTAGCGGGGGGCCTGAGACCCAGTACTTC | CASSFGSGGPETQYF
TRBD1 | TRBJ1-1 | . | TRBV14 | TGTGCCAGCAGCCAGGAACTGACAGGGAAGATGGCTTTCTTT | CASSQELTGKMAFF
. | TRBJ1-2 | many | TRBV2 | TGTGCCAGCAGTGAACCGGTCCGCGTCTATGGCTACACCTTC | CASSEPVRVYGYTF
. | TRBJ2-1 | . | TRBV5-1 | TGCGCCAGCAGTAAGGGGAGCCAGACTGCCTCATACAATGAGCAGTTCTTC | CASSKGSQTASYNEQFF
TRBD1 | TRBJ2-7 | . | TRBV7-2 | TGTGCCAGCAGCTTTGACAGGGGAGCGAGGGAGCAGTACTTC | CASSFDRGAREQYF
. | TRBJ1-5 | . | TRBV7-9 | TGTGCCAGCGGCAGAAGTCAGCCCCAGCATTTT | CASGRSQPQHF
TRBD2 | TRBJ2-3 | . | TRBV7-6 | TGTGCCAGCAGCTCTATAGCGGGGGCCACAGATACGCAGTATTTT | CASSSIAGATDTQYF
. | TRBJ1-2 | . | TRBV5-4 | TGTGCCAGCAGCTTGGACAGGCCCGCGATCTATGGCTACACCTTC | CASSLDRPAIYGYTF
TRBD2 | TRBJ2-5 | . | TRBV7-8 | TGTGCCAGCAGCTCAAACCGCCGACTAGCGGGGGCGGGAGAGACCCAGTACTTC | CASSSNRRLAGAGETQYF
TRBD1 | TRBJ1-6 | many | TRBV6-5 | TGTGCCAGCAGTGCTAAGCAGGGGGCGATCTATAATTCACCCCTCCACTTT | CASSAKQGAIYNSPLHF
. | TRBJ2-7 | many | TRBV5-1 | TGCGCCAGCAGCTTGCGGGACGGAGCCTACGAGCAGTACTTC | CASSLRDGAYEQYF
. | TRBJ2-5 | many | TRBV12-3/TRBV12-4 | TGTGCCAGCAGTATACTAGTTGGAGAGACCCAGTACTTC | CASSILVGETQYF
. | TRBJ2-1 | many | TRBV12-3/TRBV12-4 | TGTGCCAGCAGTTTATGGCAGACCTCCTACAATGAGCAGTTCTTC | CASSLWQTSYNEQFF
. | TRBJ1-1 | . | TRBV7-2 | TGTGCCAGCAGCTTAGTCGTCCGGAGGAACACTGAAGCTTTCTTT | CASSLVVRRNTEAFF
. | TRBJ2-1 | . | TRBV7-3 | TGTGCCAGCAGCTTGGGGGGAGATGATGAGCAGTTCTTC | CASSLGGDDEQFF
TRBD2 | TRBJ2-7 | few | TRBV12-3/TRBV12-4 | TGTGCCAGCAGCCGGACTAGCGGACTCGCCTACGAGCAGTACTTC | CASSRTSGLAYEQYF
TRBD2 | TRBJ2-5 | . | TRBV7-2 | TGTGCCAGCAGCGAGGGACTAGCAGGGTGGGAGACCCAGTACTTC | CASSEGLAGWETQYF
. | TRBJ2-5 | . | TRBV29-1 | TGCAGCGTTGCAGGGATGGAGACCCAGTACTTC | CSVAGMETQYF
. | TRBJ1-1 | . | TRBV20-1 | TGCGCGGGGTTGGGGCTTGCGAACACTGAAGCTTTCTTT | CAGLGLANTEAFF